The 26 T cell receptor beta chains below come from one sample, sequenced in a study of T cells expressing NK-cell markers. Reanalyzing the 5' RACE reads, TCRdb keeps one entry per CDR3 protein, without DNA. The sample includes some 140,000 distinct CDR3 sequences. Sequencing was carried out using blood T cells: a sorted CD56 or NKG2C T cell subset, CD4+ or CD8+ T cells, or bulk PBMC T cells (not recorded which). The receptors here all came from a woman aged 45-65 years in good health.

The V gene is TRBV6-1, the J gene TRBJ2-1; TCRdb's D call of TRBD2 is untestable without DNA. The CDR3 is made up of 14 amino acids. CDR1 and CDR2 from the germline V gene are MNHNS and SASEGT. CDR3 protein: CASSEDGRMGEQFF.

This sequence joins TRBV19 and TRBJ2-1; lacking DNA, the TRBD1 call made by TCRdb goes unchecked. The CDR3 spans 16 residues. CDR1 and CDR2 from the germline V gene are LNHDA and SQIVND (reference sequence). CDR3: CASTQDSLLSYNEQFF.

This chain uses TRBV4-1 with TRBJ2-2; TCRdb returns TRBD2, unconfirmable since there is no DNA. The CDR3 runs 17 residues. CDR1 is MGHRA and CDR2 is YSYEKL in the germline V gene. The CDR3 region is CASSQRLAGGPGGELFF.

The CDR3 protein is CSVLDRSNQPQHF. The rearrangement joins TRBV29-1 to TRBJ1-5; TCRdb reports TRBD1, a call that lacks DNA to check it against. The CDR3 has 13 amino acids. CDR1 and CDR2 from the germline V gene are SQVTM and ANQGSEA.

The chain is built from TRBV27 and TRBJ2-3. Germline V gene data show CDR1 as MNHEY and CDR2 as SMNVEV (reference sequence). The CDR3 is 14 residues long. The CDR3 loop reads CASSLSSILDTQYF.

The V and J genes are TRBV12-3 or TRBV12-4 and TRBJ2-5. The CDR3 runs 16 residues. The CDR3 loop reads CASSLSGSSYQETQYF.

This chain joins TRBV27 and TRBJ2-2; TCRdb names TRBD1, which stays unverified in the absence of DNA. The CDR3 length is 17 residues. Germline V gene sequence: CDR1 MNHEY, CDR2 SMNVEV (reference sequence). The CDR3 loop is CASSRGTGGAGTGELFF.

This chain connects TRBV5-6 to TRBJ2-1. Germline V lookup: CDR1 SGHDT, CDR2 YYEEEE. This CDR3 contains 15 residues. The CDR3 region is CASSTDEPSYNEQFF.

The rearrangement joins TRBV4-1 to TRBJ1-1. The germline gives CDR1 MGHRA, CDR2 YSYEKL. The CDR3 consists of 13 residues. The CDR3 reads CASSQPFEGRAFF.

The chain joins TRBV27 to TRBJ2-1; without DNA, the TCRdb call of TRBD2 cannot be checked. The CDR3 covers 15 residues. Germline-derived CDR1 and CDR2 are MNHEY and SMNVEV (reference sequence). Here the CDR3 reads CASSLSGGSGDEQFF.

This chain joins TRBV20-1 and TRBJ1-4. CDR3 length equals 14 residues. Per germline, CDR1 DFQATT and CDR2 SNEGSKA (reference sequence). The chain's CDR3 is CSARVSSGEGKLFF.

V gene TRBV2 combines with J gene TRBJ2-5. The CDR3 has 12 amino acids. Germline-derived CDR1 and CDR2 are SNHLY and FYNNEI. The CDR3 spells CASSSVQETQYF.

The chain is built from TRBV29-1 and TRBJ2-5. There are 14 residues in the CDR3. CDR1 is SQVTM and CDR2 is ANQGSEA in the germline V gene. The CDR3 region is CSVEGQKYQETQYF.

The chain has TRBV27 and TRBJ1-1. CDR1 MNHEY and CDR2 SMNVEV come from the germline V gene (reference sequence). This CDR3 is built from 13 residues. The CDR3 spells CASSLVWESEAFF.

The chain carries TRBV2 and TRBJ1-6; as DNA is missing, the TRBD1 call by TCRdb cannot be tested. This CDR3 spans 16 amino acids. Germline lookup yields CDR1 SNHLY and CDR2 FYNNEI. CDR3 region: CASSDIMGPSSSPLHF. The full variable domain, completed using reference TRBV2 and TRBJ1-6, is EPEVTQTPSHQVTQMGQEVILRCVPISNHLYFYWYRQILGQKVEFLVSFYNNEISEKSEIFDDQFSVERPDGSNFTLKIRSTKLEDSAMYFCASSDIMGPSSSPLHFGNGTRLTVT.

The chain combines TRBV12-5 with TRBJ1-1; TCRdb calls TRBD1, which cannot be checked without DNA. CDR3 length: 15 residues. The germline V gene encodes CDR1 LGHNT and CDR2 FRNRAP. This chain's CDR3 is CASALGDRPYTEAFF.

The chain links TRBV5-5 to TRBJ1-1. This CDR3 comprises 13 residues. Germline V CDR1 and CDR2: SGHKS, YYEKEE (reference sequence). CDR3 residues: CASSLGETTEAFF. Full variable domain (outside the CDR3, taken from reference TRBV5-5 and TRBJ1-1): DAGVTQSPTHLIKTRGQQVTLRCSPISGHKSVSWYQQVLGQGPQFIFQYYEKEERGRGNFPDRFSARQFPNYSSELNVNALLLGDSALYLCASSLGETTEAFFGQGTRLTVV.

The J gene is TRBJ1-5, the V gene TRBV9. The CDR3 covers 13 residues. Germline lookup yields CDR1 SGDLS and CDR2 YYNGEE. The CDR3 spells CASSADSNQPQHF.

CDR3 amino acids: CSAREVAGGTFNEQFF. The V and J genes are TRBV20-1 and TRBJ2-1; the D call from TCRdb, TRBD2, cannot be confirmed without DNA. This CDR3 comprises 16 residues. Germline CDR1 reads DFQATT; CDR2 reads SNEGSKA (reference sequence).

The chain is built from TRBV5-5 and TRBJ1-5. The CDR3 sequence is 17 residues long. CDR1 is SGHKS, CDR2 YYEKEE, per germline (reference sequence). CDR3: CASSLQFLAAGNQPQHF. Looking up the rest from reference TRBV5-5 and TRBJ1-5 gives the full variable domain: DAGVTQSPTHLIKTRGQQVTLRCSPISGHKSVSWYQQVLGQGPQFIFQYYEKEERGRGNFPDRFSARQFPNYSSELNVNALLLGDSALYLCASSLQFLAAGNQPQHFGDGTRLSIL.

V usage is TRBV5-4 and J usage is TRBJ2-1; the TRBD2 assignment by TCRdb is unverifiable without DNA. CDR1 is SGHNT and CDR2 is YYREEE in the germline V gene (reference sequence). This CDR3 is 14 amino acids long. The CDR3: CASSLSAREGEQFF.

CDR3 sequence: CASSYTGTTEAFF. The rearrangement links TRBV6-2 or TRBV6-3 to TRBJ1-1; there is no DNA to check the TCRdb D call of TRBD1. The CDR3 consists of 13 residues. Germline-derived CDR1 and CDR2 are MNHEY and SVGEGT.

V and J are TRBV5-5 and TRBJ2-1; the D call from TCRdb, TRBD1, cannot be confirmed without DNA. The CDR3 is 16 residues long. The germline V gene has CDR1 SGHKS and CDR2 YYEKEE (reference sequence). CDR3 amino acids: CASSRNRVPSGNEQFF.

The chain links TRBV21-1 to TRBJ2-3. TRBV21-1 is reported as a pseudogene. The length of the CDR3 is 15 residues. CDR3 in amino acids: CASSNNCVTTDTQYF.

The chain links TRBV7-8 to TRBJ2-4; the D call of TRBD2 rests on TCRdb alone, since no DNA is present to check it. The CDR3 is 16 amino acids. Germline V gives CDR1 SGHVS, CDR2 FQNEAQ. CDR3 sequence: CASSLTSDLAKNIQYF.

V gene TRBV4-1 combines with J gene TRBJ2-3; there is no DNA to check the TCRdb D call of TRBD1. The CDR3 length is 16 residues. Germline V gene sequence: CDR1 MGHRA, CDR2 YSYEKL. The CDR3 protein is CASSQMPGLATDTQYF.